Listed below are T cell receptor beta chains from one sample, sequenced in a study of neurological immune-mediated disorders. A single record per CDR3 protein comes from TCRdb applying MiXCR to the 5' RACE reads. Altogether roughly 59,000 distinct CDR3 sequences are present, approximately 5.1% being singletons, with the ten largest covering roughly 6%. Sequencing was done on a sample of PBMCs. Receptors originate from a human donor with multiple sclerosis. The donor label of this sample is uncertain. Each CDR3 is given with its conserved first and last residue. D genes are given only for firm matches.

CASRDNIGDTEAFF	TRBV7-6	TRBJ1-1	NA
CASSSGQGLPQHF	TRBV7-8	TRBJ1-5	TRBD1
CSARDSRTINTEAFF	TRBV20-1	TRBJ1-1	NA
CASSQDWRGGLEKLFF	TRBV4-1	TRBJ1-4	NA
CASSLELAGEQYF	TRBV5-1	TRBJ2-7	NA
CASSLSQGQAVRSGANVLTF	TRBV5-6	TRBJ2-6	TRBD1
CASSQDDNRGTDTQYF	TRBV4-1	TRBJ2-3	TRBD1
CSARDPNSPLHF	TRBV20-1	TRBJ1-6	NA
CATSRDSVLPLHF	TRBV15	TRBJ1-6	NA
CASSSQSSGNTIYF	TRBV5-1	TRBJ1-3	NA
CASSLAKNEQFF	TRBV11-2	TRBJ2-1	NA
CASSQEYNEQFF	TRBV14	TRBJ2-1	NA
CASRPGRGEQYF	TRBV7-9	TRBJ2-7	NA
CASSFTGSDQHF	TRBV12-3/TRBV12-4	TRBJ1-5	NA
CASSLVGLGGSPLHF	TRBV7-2	TRBJ1-6	NA
CASSSRDRAIWEQYF	TRBV5-1	TRBJ2-7	TRBD1
CASRAATNTGELFF	TRBV5-1	TRBJ2-2	NA
CASSFGSRAGGVSF	TRBV13	TRBJ1-2	TRBD1
CASSQLRGGNTEAFF	TRBV16	TRBJ1-1	NA
CSAILAPQGSNEQFF	TRBV20-1	TRBJ2-1	TRBD2
CASSLGQGPYQPQHF	TRBV5-1	TRBJ1-5	TRBD1
CSARYAGSSYEQYF	TRBV20-1	TRBJ2-7	NA
CASSSDAQFSYEQYF	TRBV5-1	TRBJ2-7	NA
CASSLGLAGGGETQYF	TRBV5-1	TRBJ2-5	TRBD2
CASSLTTANYGYTF	TRBV5-1	TRBJ1-2	NA
CASSGPTKRGDEQYF	TRBV6-1	TRBJ2-7	NA
CASSRLGASTDTQYF	TRBV14	TRBJ2-3	NA
CSASPSRSSYNEQFF	TRBV20-1	TRBJ2-1	NA
CASSFVGSGNEQYF	TRBV12-3/TRBV12-4	TRBJ2-7	NA
CSAERQGVSEQYF	TRBV29-1	TRBJ2-7	TRBD1
CASSKALGRGGGISTDTQYF	TRBV21-1	TRBJ2-3	NA
CASSLWASFTSSTDTQYF	TRBV5-5	TRBJ2-3	NA
CASSITGTDTQYF	TRBV19	TRBJ2-3	NA
CASTSGGIWSGELFF	TRBV28	TRBJ2-2	TRBD2
CASSERRNYGYTF	TRBV2	TRBJ1-2	NA
CASSENSGAPEAFF	TRBV25-1	TRBJ1-1	NA
CASSRTSGGSEQFF	TRBV7-9	TRBJ2-1	TRBD2
CASSKDRYTEAFF	TRBV7-3	TRBJ1-1	NA
CSVVDPRQGDYEQYF	TRBV29-1	TRBJ2-7	TRBD1
CASSSRGQGGKLFF	TRBV28	TRBJ1-4	TRBD1
CASPWGEGYGYTF	TRBV5-1	TRBJ1-2	NA
CASRDRGFSGANVLTF	TRBV24-1	TRBJ2-6	TRBD1
CASTRRTANTEAFF	TRBV12-3/TRBV12-4	TRBJ1-1	NA
CASSLRGRDLEQYF	TRBV7-2	TRBJ2-7	NA
CASSRGDRAHQPQHF	TRBV27	TRBJ1-5	TRBD1
CSARNGRNEQFF	TRBV20-1	TRBJ2-1	NA
CASSSQGYTGELFF	TRBV5-1	TRBJ2-2	NA
CSASIPGQVTEQYF	TRBV20-1	TRBJ2-7	NA
CASSSRPRATDTGELFF	TRBV5-1	TRBJ2-2	NA
CASSEQGGNQPQHF	TRBV5-1	TRBJ1-5	NA
CASSPTMNTEAFF	TRBV7-7	TRBJ1-1	NA